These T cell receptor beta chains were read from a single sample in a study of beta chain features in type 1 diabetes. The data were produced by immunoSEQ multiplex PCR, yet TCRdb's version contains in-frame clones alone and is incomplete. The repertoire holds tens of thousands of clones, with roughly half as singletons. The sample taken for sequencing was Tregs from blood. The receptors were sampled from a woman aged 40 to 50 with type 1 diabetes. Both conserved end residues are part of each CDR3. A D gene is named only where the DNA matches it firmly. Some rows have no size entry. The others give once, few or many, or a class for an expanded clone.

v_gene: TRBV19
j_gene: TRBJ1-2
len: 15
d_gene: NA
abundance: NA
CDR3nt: TGTGCCAGTACCCCAAGCTGGGAGGGGAGCTATGGCTACACCTTC
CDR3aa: CASTPSWEGSYGYTF

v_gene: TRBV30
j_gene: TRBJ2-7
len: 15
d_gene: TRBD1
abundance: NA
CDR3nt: TGTGCCTGGGGCTACTACAGGGGGCTTGTGGTCGAGCAGTACTTC
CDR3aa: CAWGYYRGLVVEQYF

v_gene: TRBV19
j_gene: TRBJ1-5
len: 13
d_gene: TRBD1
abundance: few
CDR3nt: TGTGCCAGTAGTTCTGACAGGGATCAGCCCCAGCATTTT
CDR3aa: CASSSDRDQPQHF

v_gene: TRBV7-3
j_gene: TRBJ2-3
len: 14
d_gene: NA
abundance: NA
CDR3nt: TGTGCCAGCAGCTTAAATTGGGGGGCAGATACGCAGTATTTT
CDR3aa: CASSLNWGADTQYF

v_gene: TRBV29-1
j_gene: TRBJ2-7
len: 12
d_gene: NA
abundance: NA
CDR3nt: TGCAGCGTTCTCGGGGGTACGAGCGAGCAGTACTTC
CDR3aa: CSVLGGTSEQYF

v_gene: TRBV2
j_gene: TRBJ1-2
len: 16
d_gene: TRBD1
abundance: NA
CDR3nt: TGTGCCGGATCCGGGACAGGGGGTTACTCTAACTATGGCTACACCTTC
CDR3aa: CAGSGTGGYSNYGYTF

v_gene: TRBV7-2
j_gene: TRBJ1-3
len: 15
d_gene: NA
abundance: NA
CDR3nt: TGTGCCAGCAGCCCGGCCAGTCGAGGTGGAAACACCATATATTTT
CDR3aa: CASSPASRGGNTIYF

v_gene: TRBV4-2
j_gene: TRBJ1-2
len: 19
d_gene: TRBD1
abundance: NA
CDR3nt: TGTGCCAGCAGCCAAGATTCTGGACAGGGGGCGGCCCCCGGCTATGGCTACACCTTC
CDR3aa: CASSQDSGQGAAPGYGYTF

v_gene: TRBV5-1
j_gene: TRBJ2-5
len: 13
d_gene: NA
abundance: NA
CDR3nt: TGCGCCAGCAGCCCCGGGGACACTGGGACCCAGTACTTC
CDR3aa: CASSPGDTGTQYF

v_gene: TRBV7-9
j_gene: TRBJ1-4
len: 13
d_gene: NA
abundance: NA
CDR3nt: TGTGCCAGCAGTCGAGAGGGAGATGAAAAACTGTTTTTT
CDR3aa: CASSREGDEKLFF

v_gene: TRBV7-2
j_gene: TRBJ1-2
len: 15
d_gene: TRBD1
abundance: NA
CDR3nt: TGTGCCAGCAGCCGACCTACAGGGGGCGATCTTGGCTACACCTTC
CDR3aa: CASSRPTGGDLGYTF

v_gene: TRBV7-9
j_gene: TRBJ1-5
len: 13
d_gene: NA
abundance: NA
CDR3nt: TGTGCCAGCACCCTGGAGGGCAATCAGCCCCAGCATTTT
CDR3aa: CASTLEGNQPQHF

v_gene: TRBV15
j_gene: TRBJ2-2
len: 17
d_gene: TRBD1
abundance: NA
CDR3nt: TGTGCCACCAGCAGACCGACAGGGAGTACGAACACCGGGGAGCTGTTTTTT
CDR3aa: CATSRPTGSTNTGELFF

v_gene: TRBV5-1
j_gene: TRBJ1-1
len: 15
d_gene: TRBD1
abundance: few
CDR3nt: TGCGCCAGCAGACCAGGGGGAGTTATGAACACTGAAGCTTTCTTT
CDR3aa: CASRPGGVMNTEAFF

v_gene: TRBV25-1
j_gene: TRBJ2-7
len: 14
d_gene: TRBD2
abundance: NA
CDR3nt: TGTGCCAGCAGTGCCCGGACTAGCGGATACGAGCAGTACTTC
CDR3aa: CASSARTSGYEQYF

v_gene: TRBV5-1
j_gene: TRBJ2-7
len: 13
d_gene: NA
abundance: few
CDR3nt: TGCGCCAGCAGGGCGACTACCTCTTACGAGCAGTACTTC
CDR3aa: CASRATTSYEQYF

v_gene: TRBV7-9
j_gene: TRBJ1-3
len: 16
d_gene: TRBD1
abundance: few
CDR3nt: TGTGCCAGCAGTTCTCTTCAACAGGGGTCTGGAAACACCATATATTTT
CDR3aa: CASSSLQQGSGNTIYF

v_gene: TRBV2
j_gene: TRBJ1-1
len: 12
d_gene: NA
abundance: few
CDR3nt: TGTGCCAGCAGACTCTGGAACACTGAAGCTTTCTTT
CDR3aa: CASRLWNTEAFF

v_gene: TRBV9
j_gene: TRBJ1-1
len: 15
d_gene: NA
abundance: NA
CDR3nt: TGTGCCAGCAGCTCCACGGGGGGGGTCTACACTGAAGCTTTCTTT
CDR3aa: CASSSTGGVYTEAFF

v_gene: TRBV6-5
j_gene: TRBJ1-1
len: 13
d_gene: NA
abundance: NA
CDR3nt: TGTGCCAGCAGTTACCAGAGGGACACTGAAGCTTTCTTT
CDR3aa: CASSYQRDTEAFF

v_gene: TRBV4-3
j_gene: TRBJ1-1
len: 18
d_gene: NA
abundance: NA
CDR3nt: TGCGCCAGCAGCCAAGATTTCCCCCCTGGAGGGATGAACACTGAAGCTTTCTTT
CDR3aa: CASSQDFPPGGMNTEAFF

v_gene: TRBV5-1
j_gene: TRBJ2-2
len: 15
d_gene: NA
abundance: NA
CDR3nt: TGCGCCAGCAGCTTGGAACCGGCGAACACCGGGGAGCTGTTTTTT
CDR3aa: CASSLEPANTGELFF

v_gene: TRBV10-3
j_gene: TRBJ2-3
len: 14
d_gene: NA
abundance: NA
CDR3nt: TGTGCCATCAGTCCCCAGGGGAGCACAGATACGCAGTATTTT
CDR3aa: CAISPQGSTDTQYF

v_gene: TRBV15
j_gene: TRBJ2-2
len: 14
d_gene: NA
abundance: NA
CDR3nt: TGTGCCACCAGCCAACTGGGGCGAACCGGGGAGCTGTTTTTT
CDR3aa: CATSQLGRTGELFF

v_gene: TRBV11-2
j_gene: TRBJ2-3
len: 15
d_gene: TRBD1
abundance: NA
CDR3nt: TGTGCCAGCAGCTTATTCAGGGGGCAATCAGATACGCAGTATTTT
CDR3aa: CASSLFRGQSDTQYF

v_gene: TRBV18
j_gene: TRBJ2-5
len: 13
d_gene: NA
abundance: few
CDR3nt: TGTGCCAGCTCACCTCCCGGGAAGGAGACCCAGTACTTC
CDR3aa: CASSPPGKETQYF

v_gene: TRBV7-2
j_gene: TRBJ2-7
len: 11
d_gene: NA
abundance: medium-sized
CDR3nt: TGTGCCAGCAGCTTCCGCTACGAGCAGTACTTC
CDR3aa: CASSFRYEQYF

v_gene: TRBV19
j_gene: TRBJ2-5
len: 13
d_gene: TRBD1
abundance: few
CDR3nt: TGTGCCAGTAGTATAAGGACAGGGGAGACCCAGTACTTC
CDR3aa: CASSIRTGETQYF

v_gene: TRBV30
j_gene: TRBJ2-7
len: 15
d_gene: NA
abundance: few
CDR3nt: TGTGCCTGGAGTGGGGTCGCCGGGTTCTCCTACGAGCAGTACTTC
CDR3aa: CAWSGVAGFSYEQYF

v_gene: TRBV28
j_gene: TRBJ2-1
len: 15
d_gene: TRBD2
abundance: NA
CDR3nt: TGTGCCAGCAGCTGGGGGACTAGCCCTTACAATGAGCAGTTCTTC
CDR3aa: CASSWGTSPYNEQFF

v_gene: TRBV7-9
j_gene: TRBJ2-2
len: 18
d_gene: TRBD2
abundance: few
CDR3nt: TGTGCCAGCAGCTGGGGACTAGCGGGGACAGCGAACACCGGGGAGCTGTTTTTT
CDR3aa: CASSWGLAGTANTGELFF

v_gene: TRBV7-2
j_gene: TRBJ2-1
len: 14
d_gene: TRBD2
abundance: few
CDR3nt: TGTGCCAGCAACCGACTAGCGGGGTATAGGGAGCAGTTCTTC
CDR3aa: CASNRLAGYREQFF

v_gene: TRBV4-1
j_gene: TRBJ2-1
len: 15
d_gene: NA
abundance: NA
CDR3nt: TGCGCCAGCAGCCAACAGTTGAGAGTGCGGAATGAGCAGTTCTTC
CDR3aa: CASSQQLRVRNEQFF

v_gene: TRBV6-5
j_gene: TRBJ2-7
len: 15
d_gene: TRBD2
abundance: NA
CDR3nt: TGTGCCAGCAGTTACTCTCCAGCGGGGCCCTACGAGCAGTACTTC
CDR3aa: CASSYSPAGPYEQYF

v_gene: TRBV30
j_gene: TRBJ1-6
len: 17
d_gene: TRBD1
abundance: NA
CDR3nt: TGTGCCTGGAACCCCCTCAGGGGGCGTTTAGGGAATTCACCCCTCCACTTT
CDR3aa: CAWNPLRGRLGNSPLHF

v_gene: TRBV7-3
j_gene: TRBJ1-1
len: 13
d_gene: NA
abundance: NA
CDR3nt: TGTGCCAGCAGCTCCGGTCCCAACACTGAAGCTTTCTTT
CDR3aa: CASSSGPNTEAFF

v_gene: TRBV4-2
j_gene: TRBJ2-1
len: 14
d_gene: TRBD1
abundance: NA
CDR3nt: TGTGCCAGCAGCCAGTTGGACAGGGTGGGTGAGCAGTTCTTC
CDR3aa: CASSQLDRVGEQFF

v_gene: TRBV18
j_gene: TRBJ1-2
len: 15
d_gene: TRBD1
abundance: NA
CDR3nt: TGTGCCAGCTCACCCCCAACAGGGGCGGAGTATGGCTACACCTTC
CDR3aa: CASSPPTGAEYGYTF

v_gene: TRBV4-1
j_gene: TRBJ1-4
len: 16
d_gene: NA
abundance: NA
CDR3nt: TGCGCCAGCAGCCAAGACCCGGGACACCCTAATGAAAAACTGTTTTTT
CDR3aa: CASSQDPGHPNEKLFF

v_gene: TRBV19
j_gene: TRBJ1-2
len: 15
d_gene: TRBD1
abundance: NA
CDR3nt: TGTGCCAGTAGTATAGGCGGCGGGACAGACTATGGCTACACCTTC
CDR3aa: CASSIGGGTDYGYTF

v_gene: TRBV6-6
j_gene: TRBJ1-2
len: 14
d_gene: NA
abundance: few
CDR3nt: TGTGCCAGCAGTTACTCGGGAGAGGGCTATGGCTACACCTTC
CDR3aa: CASSYSGEGYGYTF

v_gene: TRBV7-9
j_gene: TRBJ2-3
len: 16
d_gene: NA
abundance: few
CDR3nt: TGTGCCAGCAGCCTGCGAGGAGGACGCCTCACAGATACGCAGTATTTT
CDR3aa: CASSLRGGRLTDTQYF

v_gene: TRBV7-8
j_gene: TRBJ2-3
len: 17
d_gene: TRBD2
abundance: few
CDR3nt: TGTGCCAGCAGCTTAGTTGGTAGCGGGGTACTGGTGGATACGCAGTATTTT
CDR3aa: CASSLVGSGVLVDTQYF

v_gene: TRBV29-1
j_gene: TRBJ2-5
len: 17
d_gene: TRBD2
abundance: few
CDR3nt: TGCAGCGTTGACGGACTAGCGGGAGCGTGGGACCAAGAGACCCAGTACTTC
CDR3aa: CSVDGLAGAWDQETQYF

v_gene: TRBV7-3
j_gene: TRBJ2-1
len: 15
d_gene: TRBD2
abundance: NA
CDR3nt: TGTGCCAGCAGCTCCGGACTAGCGGGGATGAATGAGCAGTTCTTC
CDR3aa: CASSSGLAGMNEQFF

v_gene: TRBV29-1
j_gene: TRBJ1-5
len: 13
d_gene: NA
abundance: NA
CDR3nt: TGCAGCGTAGGGGAAGGGATTAATCAGCCCCAGCATTTT
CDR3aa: CSVGEGINQPQHF

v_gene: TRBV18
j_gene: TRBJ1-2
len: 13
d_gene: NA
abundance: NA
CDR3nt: TGTGCCAGCTCACCAGGTGGCAACTATGGCTACACCTTC
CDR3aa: CASSPGGNYGYTF

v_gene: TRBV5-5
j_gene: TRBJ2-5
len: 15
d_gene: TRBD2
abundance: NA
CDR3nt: TGTGCCAGCAGCTGGGGGGGGGACTACCAAGAGACCCAGTACTTC
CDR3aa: CASSWGGDYQETQYF

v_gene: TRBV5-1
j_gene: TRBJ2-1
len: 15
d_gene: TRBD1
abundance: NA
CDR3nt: TGCGCCAGCAGCTTGGCCGGACAGGGGGCTGATGAGCAGTTCTTC
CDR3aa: CASSLAGQGADEQFF

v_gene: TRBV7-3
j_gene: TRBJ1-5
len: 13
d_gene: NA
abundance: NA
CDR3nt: TGTGCCAGCAGCGCGACAGGTAGTCAGCCCCAGCATTTT
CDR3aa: CASSATGSQPQHF

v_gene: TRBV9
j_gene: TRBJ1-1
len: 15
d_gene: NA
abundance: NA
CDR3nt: TGTGCCAGCAGCGCTAAGCAGGGTGCGGACACTGAAGCTTTCTTT
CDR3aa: CASSAKQGADTEAFF